A single sample is the source of the 13 T cell receptor beta chains below, sequenced in a study of T cell clonality in common variable immunodeficiency. The antigens of these receptors remain unknown. Here immunoSEQ multiplex PCR was the method, and the copy in TCRdb shows in-frame clones only, minus some. The sample spans roughly 16,000 clones; the ten largest clones claim roughly 4.4%. General study results and limits: Common variable immunodeficiency TCR beta sequences reportedly had fewer deletions and N-nucleotide insertions.

The specimen sequenced was peripheral blood mononuclear cells. These receptors all stem from a human donor with common variable immunodeficiency.

To note about this clone: The read comes to an end 3 residues before the CDR3 does, leaving the germline J gene to fill in the end. The V call is TRBV2, the J call TRBJ1-5; perhaps TRBD1 as D (5 bases). This CDR3 is built from 14 residues. The V gene's germline CDR1 is SNHLY and CDR2 FYNNEI. V lost 10 bases, J lost 6 bases, and 19 bases lay in between. This CDR3 is CATDGASGTQPQHF. CDR3 DNA, as far as it was read: TGTGCCACCGACGGAGCCAGCGGGACTCAGCCC.

Comment on this clone: Sequencing ends 3 residues short of the CDR3 end; the germline J gene provides the rest. This rearrangement joins TRBV5-1 to TRBJ2-7; TRBD2 agrees at 14 bases. In germline, CDR1 is SGHRS, CDR2 YFSETQ. CDR3 length: 15 residues. The trim removed 4 bases at V and 6 bases at J, leaving 6 bases unmatched. CDR3 bases read: TGCGCCAGCAGCCAGGGACTAGCGGGAGCTGGCGAG. This sequence encodes CASSQGLAGAGE. The entire CDR3 reads CASSQGLAGAGEQYF.

Remarks on this clone: The read falls 3 residues short of the CDR3 end, and the missing part is taken from the germline J gene. The chain joins TRBV11-2 to TRBJ1-1; perhaps TRBD1 as D (5 bases). Germline CDR1 and CDR2: SGHAT and FQNNGV. This CDR3 is built from 14 residues. Trimming left V 6 bases short and J 3 bases short, with 14 bases between. Partial CDR3 DNA: TGTGCCAGCAGTTCCAGGGTACGAGACACTGAA. This gives the protein CASSSRVRDTE. The entire CDR3 protein reads CASSSRVRDTEAFF.

The covered CDR3 bases are TGTGCCAGTAGTTTCGGAGGGGTCCTCACAGATACG. It specifies CASSFGGVLTDT. The entire CDR3 protein is CASSFGGVLTDTQYF. The V call is TRBV19, the J call TRBJ2-3; TRBD2 might be the D (6 bases). The read terminates 3 residues ahead of where the CDR3 ends, so the germline J gene completes it. Trimming removed 5 bases from V and 2 bases from J, with 14 bases in between. The CDR3 is made up of 15 amino acids. Germline V gene sequence: CDR1 LNHDA, CDR2 SQIVND (reference sequence).

Points on this clone: One end of the junction fails to match germline, which may point to a read error. From the germline J gene comes the end of the CDR3, since the read stops 3 residues before it. This chain links TRBV4-2 with TRBJ2-1; 7 bases align to TRBD2. The CDR3 contains 15 residues. Germline-derived CDR1 and CDR2 are LGHNA and YNFKEQ. CDR3 amino acids: CASSRGLDVRNEQFF. The sequenced part of the CDR3 DNA is TGCGCCAGCAGCCGTGGACTAGATGTTAGAAATGAG.

Notes on this clone: The read comes to an end 3 residues before the CDR3 does, leaving the germline J gene to fill in the end. V usage is TRBV20-1 and J usage is TRBJ2-1; TRBD1 aligns across 9 bases. V lost 7 bases and J lost 2; bases outside the gene matches: 9. The germline gives CDR1 DFQATT, CDR2 SNEGSKA (reference sequence). CDR3 size: 15 residues. Partial CDR3 DNA: TGCAGTGTCCTGAAGAGGACAGGGGCCTACAATGAG. It codes for CSVLKRTGAYNE. The whole CDR3 protein is CSVLKRTGAYNEQFF.

This clone is labeled medium-sized based on frequency. The sequence runs out 3 residues before the end of the CDR3; the remainder is reconstructed from the germline J gene. The chain combines TRBV18 with TRBJ1-1; tentative D call: TRBD1 (5 bases). V lost 4 bases and J 4 bases, leaving 16 bases between the germline ends. Germline V CDR1 and CDR2: KGHSH, LQKENI. This CDR3 contains 15 residues. The CDR3 loop reads CASSLQVAQGTEAFF. CDR3 bases read: TGTGCCAGCTCACTGCAGGTGGCGCAGGGCACTGAA.

A remark on this clone: The CDR3 extends 3 residues past the end of the read, so its final part is completed from the germline J gene. The V gene is TRBV6-4, the J gene TRBJ2-3, with 11 bases lining up with TRBD1. In germline, CDR1 is MRHNA, CDR2 SNTAGT. This CDR3 is built from 13 residues. J was trimmed by 4 bases and V by 8 bases; bases with no gene match: 2. CDR3 in amino acids: CASGQGAADTQYF. The covered CDR3 bases are TGTGCCAGCGGACAGGGGGCCGCAGATACG.

Comment on this clone: Sequencing ends 3 residues short of the CDR3 end; the germline J gene provides the rest. The chain joins TRBV19 to TRBJ1-1; 8 bases line up with TRBD1. The germline V gene has CDR1 LNHDA and CDR2 SQIVND (reference sequence). CDR3 size: 15 residues. J was trimmed by 1 base and V by 5 bases; bases with no gene match: 6. CDR3 sequence: CASSPRQGRNTEAFF. Incomplete CDR3 DNA: TGTGCCAGTAGTCCGCGACAGGGGAGGAACACTGAA.

As for this clone: The read stops 3 residues short of the end of the CDR3; the missing end is completed from the germline J gene. The chain employs TRBV20-1 and TRBJ2-5, with 9 bases identical to TRBD2. The CDR3 length is 16 residues. Germline loops: CDR1 DFQATT, CDR2 SNEGSKA (reference sequence). Trimming removed 0 bases from V and 5 bases from J; junction bases left unmatched: 10. CDR3 bases read: TGCAGTGCTAGAGATCAGGCTAGCGGGAAAGGGGAGACC. Translation gives CSARDQASGKGET. The CDR3 in its entirety is CSARDQASGKGETQYF.

A note on this clone: The DNA ends 3 residues before the CDR3 does, and the rest of the CDR3 is filled in from the germline J gene. The rearrangement uses TRBV7-9 and TRBJ1-3, with 8 bases matching TRBD1. Losses at the gene ends were 5 bases for V and 4 bases for J; bases not matched to a gene: 7. Per germline, CDR1 SEHNR and CDR2 FQNEAQ (reference sequence). The CDR3 has 15 amino acids. The CDR3 bases that were read are TGTGCCAGCAGCCGCTCGACAGGGGTAGGAAACACC. The encoded protein is CASSRSTGVGNT. The entire CDR3 protein is CASSRSTGVGNTIYF.

This clone is classed as medium-sized by frequency. The read ends 3 residues shy of where the CDR3 ends; the end is completed using the germline J gene. This chain joins TRBV19 and TRBJ1-4; D is unclear. V was pared by 5 bases and J by 0 bases, with 10 bases between. Germline-derived CDR1 and CDR2 are LNHDA and SQIVND (reference sequence). This CDR3 region has 15 residues. CDR3 bases read: TGTGCCAGTAGTGCTACGCCCGCAACTAATGAAAAA. Its protein product is CASSATPATNEK. The complete CDR3 protein is CASSATPATNEKLFF.

Remarks on this clone: Sequencing ends 3 residues short of the CDR3 end; the germline J gene provides the rest. The rearrangement uses TRBV5-1 and TRBJ1-1; TRBD1 aligns across 11 bases. Per germline, CDR1 SGHRS and CDR2 YFSETQ. V shed 1 base, J shed 7 bases, and the junction held 6 bases outside the gene matches. The CDR3 consists of 15 residues. CDR3 DNA (partial): TGCGCCAGCAGCTTGAGCGGGGACAGGGGGAGTGAA. It is translated as CASSLSGDRGSE. The entire CDR3 is CASSLSGDRGSEAFF.